A selection of T cell receptor beta chains follows, all from one sample in a study of T cells after yellow fever vaccination. TCRdb called the 5' RACE reads again in MiXCR, with one record for every CDR3 protein. Here the sample spans about 160,000 distinct CDR3 sequences, 5.5% to 7.5% being singletons. Sequencing used CD4+ T cells sorted from PBMCs, obtained 5 days after the first yellow fever vaccination. The receptors derive from a man between 18 and 29 years old who received the YFV17D yellow fever vaccine. Both conserved end residues are trimmed from each CDR3.

cdr3_aa	v_call	j_call
ASSPSAGDTEAF	TRBV3-1	TRBJ1-1
ASSFGPPYEQY	TRBV7-2	TRBJ2-7
ASSLTYRANTEAF	TRBV7-3	TRBJ1-1
ASSQASGGAYNEQF	TRBV4-1	TRBJ2-1
ASSRGGAITDTQY	TRBV7-3	TRBJ2-3
ASNRQGASFSSSTGELF	TRBV6-2/TRBV6-3	TRBJ2-2
ASSLDGHYGYT	TRBV28	TRBJ1-2
ASSPRTDGNTIY	TRBV3-1	TRBJ1-3
SASPDGSGYT	TRBV20-1	TRBJ1-2
ASSFRYNEQF	TRBV7-9	TRBJ2-1
ASSFGTEGAF	TRBV12-3/TRBV12-4	TRBJ2-1